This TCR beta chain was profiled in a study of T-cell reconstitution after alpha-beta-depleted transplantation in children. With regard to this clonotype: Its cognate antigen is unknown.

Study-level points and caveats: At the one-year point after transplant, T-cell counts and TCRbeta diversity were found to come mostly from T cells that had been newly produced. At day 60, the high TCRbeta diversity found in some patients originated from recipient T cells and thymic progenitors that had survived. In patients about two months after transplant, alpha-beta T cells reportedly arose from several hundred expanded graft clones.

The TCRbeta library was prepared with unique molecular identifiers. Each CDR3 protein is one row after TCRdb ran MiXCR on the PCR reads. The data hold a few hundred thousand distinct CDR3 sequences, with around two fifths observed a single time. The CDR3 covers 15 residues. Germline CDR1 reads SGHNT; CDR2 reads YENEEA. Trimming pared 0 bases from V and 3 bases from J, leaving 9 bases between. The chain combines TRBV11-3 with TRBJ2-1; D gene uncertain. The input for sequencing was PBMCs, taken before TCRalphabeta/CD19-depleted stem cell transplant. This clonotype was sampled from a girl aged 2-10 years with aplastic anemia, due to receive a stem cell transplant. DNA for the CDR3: TGTGCCAGCAGCTTAGAAGCAGGATTCTACAATGAGCAGTTCTTC. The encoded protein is CASSLEAGFYNEQFF.